This entry lists 3 T cell receptor beta chains sequenced from one sample in a study of blood T cell repertoires in COVID-19. Method: immunoSEQ multiplex PCR; TCRdb's copy keeps in-frame clones and lacks some. The sample gives some 180,000 clones, 80% to 85% of which show up once; approximately 11% is in the top ten. The material sequenced was peripheral blood. All receptors derive from a man between 65 and 85 years old with active or convalescent COVID-19.

V and J are TRBV6-4 and TRBJ1-1; D gene ambiguous. V dropped 6 bases and J dropped 1 base, with 12 bases sitting between them. This CDR3 has 14 amino acids. Germline V gives CDR1 MRHNA, CDR2 SNTAGT. The CDR3 region has the DNA TGTGCCAGCAGGAACACAGACCAGAACACTGAAGCTTTCTTT. It is translated as CASRNTDQNTEAFF.

With regard to this clone: The same CDR3 is also encoded by other DNA sequences in this sample. The chain combines TRBV5-1 with TRBJ2-7; perhaps TRBD2 as D (6 bases). This CDR3 comprises 13 residues. Germline V gene sequence: CDR1 SGHRS, CDR2 YFSETQ. V was pared by 0 bases and J by 4 bases, with 8 bases between. DNA of the CDR3: TGCGCCAGCAGCTTGGCCGCGGGATACGAGCAGTACTTC. As protein: CASSLAAGYEQYF. The full variable domain, completed using reference TRBV5-1 and TRBJ2-7, is KAGVTQTPRYLIKTRGQQVTLSCSPISGHRSVSWYQQTPGQGLQFLFEYFSETQRNKGNFPGRFSGRQFSNSRSEMNVSTLELGDSALYLCASSLAAGYEQYFGPGTRLTVT.

CDR3 sequence (DNA): TGTGCCAGCTCACAAAGGGACTTGAACACTGAAGCTTTCTTT. Amino acids: CASSQRDLNTEAFF. The V and J genes are TRBV18 and TRBJ1-1, with a tentative D call TRBD1 (5 bases). The V end lost 4 bases, the J end lost 0 bases, and 9 bases lay between the germline ends. CDR3 size: 14 residues. Germline values: CDR1 KGHSH, CDR2 LQKENI.